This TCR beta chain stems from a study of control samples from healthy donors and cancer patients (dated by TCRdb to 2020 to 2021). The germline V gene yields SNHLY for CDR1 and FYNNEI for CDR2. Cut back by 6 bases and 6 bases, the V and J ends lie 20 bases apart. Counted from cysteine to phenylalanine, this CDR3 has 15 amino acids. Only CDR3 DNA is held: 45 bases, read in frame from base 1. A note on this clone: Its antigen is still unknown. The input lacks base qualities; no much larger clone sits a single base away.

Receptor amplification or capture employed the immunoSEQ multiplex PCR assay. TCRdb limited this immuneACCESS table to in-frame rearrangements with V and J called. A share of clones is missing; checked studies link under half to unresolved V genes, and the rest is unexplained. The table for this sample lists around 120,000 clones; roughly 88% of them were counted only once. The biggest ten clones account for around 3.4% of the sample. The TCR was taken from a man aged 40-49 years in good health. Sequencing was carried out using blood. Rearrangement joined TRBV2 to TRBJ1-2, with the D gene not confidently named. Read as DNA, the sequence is TGTGCCAGCAGCTCACTCCGGGCCATGGTGGATGGCTACACCTTC. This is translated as CASSSLRAMVDGYTF.